This T cell receptor (beta chain) was found in a study of CD8 T cells in ankylosing spondylitis. Study-wide results and limits: In ankylosing spondylitis blood, a motif of seven to nine highly homologous TCR beta variants appeared characteristic.

Libraries of TCR beta came from quantitative 5'-RACE with molecular barcodes. TCRdb reanalysed the 5' RACE reads using MiXCR and keeps one entry per CDR3 protein. The table has about 840,000 distinct CDR3 sequences, about 11% seen once. This clonotype was counted at least ten times. Its antigen is still unknown. The CDR3 consists of 14 residues. CDR1 SQVTM and CDR2 ANQGSEA come from the germline V gene. V shed 4 bases, J shed 10 bases, and the junction held 13 bases outside the gene matches. The clonotype was recovered from a male donor with ankylosing spondylitis. The chain is built from TRBV29-1 and TRBJ2-1, with TRBD1 identical over 7 bases. The source material was blood, either unsorted or a sorted T cell fraction (not recorded which). DNA of the CDR3: TGCAGCGTTGTTGGCAGGGGGATCTTTGAGGAGCAGTTCTTC. Its protein is CSVVGRGIFEEQFF.